This T cell receptor beta chain was identified during a study of Graves' ophthalmopathy and Graves' hyperthyroidism. TCR beta CDR3 regions were amplified from RNA transcripts. Second-round multiplex PCR followed a first-round RT-PCR using HTBI primers. MiXCR, applied by TCRdb to the multiplex PCR reads, yields one record per CDR3 protein. There are 650,000 to 900,000 distinct CDR3 sequences in the sample; 35% to 50% occur only once, and approximately 43% lies in the top ten. With regard to this clonotype: As yet, its antigen is unknown.

Study outcomes and limitations: Blood shared most expanded thyroid clonotypes above 0.001 frequency.

The length of the CDR3 is 13 residues. V shed 3 bases and J shed 1 base, with 9 bases lying between them. Looked up from germline, CDR1 is DFQATT and CDR2 is SNEGSKA (reference sequence). With a duration under 3 months, ophthalmopathy in the donors showed moderate-to-severe activity, CAS ≥3 and NOSPECS ≥4. The V call is TRBV20-1, the J call TRBJ1-2; possible D gene TRBD1, 6 bases. The specimen sequenced was peripheral blood. This clonotype was sampled from an adult man with Graves' ophthalmopathy. Here the CDR3 reads CSARAGDNYGYTF. CDR3 nucleotide sequence: TGCAGTGCTAGGGCAGGGGATAACTATGGCTACACCTTC.